The 4 T cell receptor beta chains listed next were all sequenced from one sample in a study of T cell repertoires in cytomegalovirus infection. TCRdb fed the reads into MiXCR, producing one record per CDR3 protein. The data hold hundreds of thousands of distinct CDR3 sequences, with 30% to 35% observed a single time. Their antigen targets remain unknown. Material: cultured PBMCs, obtained from culture after CMV antigen stimulation. The receptors here all came from a human donor in good health (CMV status not recorded). Some clones in this sample may be carry-over from other donors' samples.

This clonotype was counted only a few times. The V gene is TRBV4-1, the J gene TRBJ1-4; D gene ambiguous. CDR3 length: 17 residues. Germline lookup yields CDR1 MGHRA and CDR2 YSYEKL. Deletions cut 2 bases from V and 5 bases from J, with 18 bases between. The CDR3 here is CASSQKGPGEANEKLFF. As DNA, the CDR3 is TGCGCCAGCAGCCAAAAAGGACCCGGGGAGGCGAATGAAAAACTGTTTTTT.

This clonotype appeared a few times. The chain has TRBV5-4 and TRBJ2-7; no clear D. The V gene lost 5 bases and the J gene lost 2 bases, with 17 bases spanning the gap. The CDR3 has 15 amino acids. Germline V gene lookup returns CDR1 SGHNT and CDR2 YYREEE (reference sequence). DNA for the CDR3: TGTGCCAGCAGATACGCAGGTGACGGGCCCTACGAGCAGTACTTC. Its translation is CASRYAGDGPYEQYF.

The gene calls are TRBV24-1 and TRBJ2-5; perhaps D is TRBD1 or TRBD2 (5 bases each). Germline V lookup: CDR1 KGHDR, CDR2 SFDVKD. The V and J ends lost 3 bases and 2 bases respectively, with 9 bases between them. The CDR3 length is 14 residues. CDR3: CATSDRGRQETQYF. CDR3 DNA: TGTGCCACCAGTGATAGGGGACGGCAAGAGACCCAGTACTTC.

The CDR3, as DNA: TGCGCCAGCAGCCTACTGGACAGCACAGATACGCAGTATTTT. Protein: CASSLLDSTDTQYF. The V and J genes are TRBV5-1 and TRBJ2-3; D call uncertain. V was shortened by 4 bases and J by 0 bases, with 9 bases between the two germline ends. The length of the CDR3 is 14 residues. CDR1 and CDR2 (germline): SGHRS, YFSETQ.